What follows are 27 T cell receptor beta chains derived from one specimen sequenced in a study of metastatic and nonmetastatic thyroid tumors. Before thyroid surgery, none of the patients had received any treatment. From the PCR reads, TCRdb re-called clones with MiXCR. The sample contains approximately 58,000 clones, 20% of which appear only once. Sequenced material: blood. These receptors were obtained from a female donor with papillary thyroid cancer or a benign thyroid nodule (not recorded which). Some clones in this sample may be carry-over from other donors' samples.

This clone was recorded a few times. V and J are TRBV28 and TRBJ2-3; D gene ambiguous. V shed 8 bases and J shed 0 bases, with 18 bases lying between them. Germline CDR1 MDHEN, CDR2 SYDVKM. This CDR3 has 16 amino acids. CDR3 bases: TGTGCCAGCGGCCCGTTGGGTGGCGGTAGCACAGATACGCAGTATTTT. Encoded protein: CASGPLGGGSTDTQYF.

This clone was observed many times. V and J are TRBV18 and TRBJ2-1; D is tentatively TRBD1 or TRBD2 (5 bases each). In germline, CDR1 is KGHSH, CDR2 LQKENI. The CDR3 length is 14 residues. Trimming shortened V by 3 bases and J by 7 bases, and 13 bases separated the two germline ends. CDR3 residues: CASSPTDTGNEQFF. CDR3 nucleotides: TGTGCCAGCTCACCCACGGACACGGGGAATGAGCAGTTCTTC.

This clone was seen repeatedly, ten times or more. This chain joins TRBV9 and TRBJ2-7; the D gene is possibly TRBD2 (7 bases). Trimming pared 0 bases from V and 5 bases from J, leaving 15 bases between. The V gene's germline CDR1 is SGDLS and CDR2 YYNGEE. This CDR3 contains 15 residues. CDR3 coding DNA: TGTGCCAGCAGCGTAGCCATGGGGGGGCTGAACGAGCAGTACTTC. This codes for CASSVAMGGLNEQYF.

Notes on this clone: A much larger clone lies one base from this, so it may be a read error. The chain combines TRBV14 with TRBJ2-6; D unresolved. The CDR3 runs 11 residues. The V gene's germline CDR1 is SGHDN and CDR2 FVKESK. CDR3 DNA: TGTGCCAGCAGACAAGGGTCCGTCCTGACTTTC. Its translation: CASRQGSVLTF.

Ten or more counts support this clone. The V gene is TRBV4-1, the J gene TRBJ2-7; D is uncertain. The germline gives CDR1 MGHRA, CDR2 YSYEKL. V was clipped by 0 bases and J by 6 bases, with 18 bases between them. CDR3 length equals 16 residues. CDR3 in amino acids: CASSQEGGSGRSEQYF. In DNA form, the CDR3 reads TGCGCCAGCAGCCAAGAGGGTGGATCAGGCCGGAGCGAGCAGTACTTC.

This clone was recorded at least ten times. The rearrangement joins TRBV28 to TRBJ2-1; possibly TRBD2 for D (5 bases). Trimming shortened V by 3 bases and J by 8 bases, and 14 bases separated the two germline ends. The V gene's germline CDR1 is MDHEN and CDR2 SYDVKM. This CDR3 region has 14 residues. CDR3 loop: CASSFVGDGDEQFF. CDR3 in DNA: TGTGCCAGCAGTTTCGTGGGAGATGGTGATGAGCAGTTCTTC.

At least ten counts were recorded for this clone. This chain joins TRBV6-1 and TRBJ2-6, with TRBD1 identical over 8 bases. Germline V gene lookup returns CDR1 MNHNS and CDR2 SASEGT. The CDR3 spans 15 residues. V was pared by 9 bases and J by 0 bases, with 4 bases of the junction left unmatched. The CDR3 sequence is CASRQGHSGANVLTF. The CDR3 bases are TGTGCCAGTAGACAGGGGCACTCTGGGGCCAACGTCCTGACTTTC.

This clone showed up just a few times. A much larger clonotype is one base distant, so this may be a read error. The chain joins TRBV5-1 to TRBJ2-5; D possibly corresponds to TRBD1 (6 bases). CDR1 and CDR2 (germline): SGHRS, YFSETQ. The CDR3 loop spans 16 amino acids. Between the trimmed V and J ends, which lost 0 bases and 0 bases, there was a span of 12 bases. CDR3 DNA: TGCGCCAGCAGCTTGGACGGACAGATGTACCAAGAGACCCAGTACTTC. Translation: CASSLDGQMYQETQYF.

The chain couples TRBV28 to TRBJ2-1; 10 bases match TRBD2. The CDR3 is 16 residues long. Trimming took 8 bases from V and 4 from J; bases not matched to a gene: 11. Germline-derived CDR1 and CDR2 are MDHEN and SYDVKM. The CDR3 is CASASRLAGDYNEQFF. The CDR3 DNA sequence: TGTGCCAGCGCTTCCCGGCTAGCGGGAGATTACAATGAGCAGTTCTTC.

Comments on this clone: The junction shows a germline mismatch at one end, possibly a read error. This sequence joins TRBV5-1 and TRBJ2-7; 11 nucleotides align to TRBD2. In germline, CDR1 is SGHRS, CDR2 YFSETQ. This CDR3 has 12 residues. The CDR3 sequence: CASSVTSGRKQF. The CDR3 DNA is TGCGCCAGCAGCGTCACTAGCGGGAGAAAGCAATTC.

This clone was observed at least ten times. The gene calls are TRBV20-1 and TRBJ1-2, with D hard to call. Trimming removed 6 bases at V and 8 bases at J, with 13 bases between. Germline assignment: CDR1 DFQATT and CDR2 SNEGSKA (reference sequence). This CDR3 contains 11 residues. The DNA for the CDR3 is TGCAGTGCGAGCCTACGTAAGGGCTACACCTTC. Its translation: CSASLRKGYTF.

This chain connects TRBV20-1 to TRBJ1-6, with 7 bases fitting TRBD1. V gave up 2 bases and J gave up 7 bases; unmatched junction bases: 2. CDR1 DFQATT and CDR2 SNEGSKA come from the germline V gene (reference sequence). The CDR3 consists of 13 residues. In nucleotides, the CDR3 is TGCAGTGCTAGACAGGGGGTCAATTCACCCCTCCACTTT. Translation gives CSARQGVNSPLHF.

This clone was counted a few times. This may arise from a read error, as a much more abundant clone is one base away. The sample has other DNA sequences that encode this CDR3 too. V and J are TRBV19 and TRBJ1-3, with 8 bases aligning to TRBD1. The ends lost 5 bases at V and 1 base at J; junction bases unmatched: 4. In germline, CDR1 is LNHDA, CDR2 SQIVND (reference sequence). CDR3 size: 15 residues. CDR3 sequence reads: CASSLGTGSGNTIYF. The CDR3 DNA is TGTGCCAGTAGTCTCGGGACAGGTTCTGGAAACACCATATATTTT.

This clone was seen many times. The chain uses TRBV19 and TRBJ1-2; D call uncertain. The V end was cut by 7 bases, the J end by 2 bases, with 11 bases between. Germline-derived CDR1 and CDR2 are LNHDA and SQIVND (reference sequence). The length of the CDR3 is 13 residues. The CDR3, as DNA: TGTGCCAGTAAGTTTGGTGAAAACTATGGCTACACCTTC. It specifies CASKFGENYGYTF.

Remarks on this clone: Given the absence of the conserved phenylalanine or tryptophan at the CDR3 end, a read error is likely. The chain employs TRBV7-3 and TRBJ2-1; D unresolved. The CDR3 contains 13 residues. Germline V CDR1 and CDR2: SGHTA, FQGTGA. The CDR3 DNA sequence: TGTGCCAGCAGCTTAGGCTCCTCCAATGAGCAGTTCTGC. Its protein is CASSLGSSNEQFC.

This clone was detected ten times or more. The genes are TRBV4-1 and TRBJ2-7; TRBD2 agrees at 11 bases. V gave up 0 bases and J gave up 10 bases; unmatched junction bases: 8. The CDR3 spans 15 residues. Germline V gene data show CDR1 as MGHRA and CDR2 as YSYEKL. This CDR3 reads CASSQETSGSGSQYF. The CDR3 DNA reads as TGCGCCAGCAGCCAAGAAACTAGCGGGAGCGGTAGTCAGTACTTC.

This clone was counted between two and nine times. The CDR3 DNA sequence: TGTGCCAGTAGTACCTTCCTCTCTGGGGCCAACGTCCTGACTTTC. Translation gives CASSTFLSGANVLTF. The chain recombines TRBV19 with TRBJ2-6, with no clear D. Germline CDR1 is LNHDA and CDR2 is SQIVND (reference sequence). Trimming left V 4 bases short and J 0 bases short, with 7 bases between. This CDR3 region has 15 residues.

This clone has a count of ten or more. The chain is built from TRBV28 and TRBJ2-1, with 9 bases that match TRBD1. The junction had 10 bases not matched to a gene; V was cut back by 6 bases and J by 7 bases. Looked up from germline, CDR1 is MDHEN and CDR2 is SYDVKM. The CDR3 sequence is 15 residues long. Here the CDR3 reads CASSLLTGGENEQFF. In DNA form, the CDR3 reads TGTGCCAGCAGCCTATTGACAGGGGGTGAGAATGAGCAGTTCTTC.

This clone was seen repeatedly, ten times or more. The chain is built from TRBV14 and TRBJ1-2; D not resolved. In germline, CDR1 is SGHDN, CDR2 FVKESK. CDR3 length: 12 amino acids. Deletions cut 2 bases from V and 2 bases from J, with 3 bases between. CDR3: CASSQLNYGYTF. CDR3 DNA sequence: TGTGCCAGCAGCCAACTGAACTATGGCTACACCTTC.

This clone occurred many times. This chain links TRBV9 with TRBJ2-7, with D maybe TRBD1 (6 bases). This CDR3 is built from 13 residues. V shed 3 bases and J shed 6 bases, with 13 bases lying between them. In germline, CDR1 is SGDLS, CDR2 YYNGEE. CDR3 region: CASSESTGSEQYF. For the CDR3, the DNA is TGTGCCAGCAGCGAAAGTACAGGGTCCGAGCAGTACTTC.

This clone was counted only a few times. An end of the junction does not agree with germline; a read error may underlie this. Other DNA sequences in the same sample also yield this CDR3. This rearrangement joins TRBV6-2 or TRBV6-3 to TRBJ2-5; perhaps TRBD2 as D (7 bases). Germline V lookup: CDR1 MNHEY, CDR2 SVGEGT. This CDR3 is built from 15 residues. The CDR3 nucleotides read TGTGCTAGCAGTTACGGCGGGGGCGACTTAGAGACCCAGTACTTC. Residues: CASSYGGGDLETQYF.

In this sample, this clone turned up many times. This clone may be a read error of a much larger clone one base away. V and J are TRBV2 and TRBJ1-2; D gene unclear. Trimming took 6 bases from V and 4 from J, leaving 12 bases between them. The CDR3 sequence is 13 residues long. Germline V gene lookup returns CDR1 SNHLY and CDR2 FYNNEI. Here the CDR3 reads CASRTSTIYGYTF. The CDR3 nucleotides are TGTGCCAGCAGGACGAGTACAATCTATGGCTACACCTTC.

This clone appeared many times. CDR3 coding DNA: TGTGCCAGCAGTCTAACAGGGTGGTATGGCTACACCTTC. Its translation is CASSLTGWYGYTF. This sequence joins TRBV28 and TRBJ1-2; weak D call: TRBD1 (6 bases). The CDR3 extends over 13 amino acids. Germline loops: CDR1 MDHEN, CDR2 SYDVKM. The V and J ends lost 5 bases and 5 bases respectively, with 12 bases between them.

The table lists this clone with many counts. The rearrangement uses TRBV3-1 and TRBJ1-1; D gene uncertain. The CDR3 totals 13 residues. V gave up 4 bases and J gave up 1 base, with 7 bases separating them. CDR1 LGHDT and CDR2 YNNKEL come from the germline V gene (reference sequence). CDR3 residues: CASSRAPNTEAFF. CDR3 nucleotide sequence: TGTGCCAGCAGCCGGGCACCGAACACTGAAGCTTTCTTT. The complete variable domain, with remaining parts taken from reference TRBV3-1 and TRBJ1-1, reads DTAVSQTPKYLVTQMGNDKSIKCEQNLGHDTMYWYKQDSKKFLKIMFSYNNKELIINETVPNRFSPKSPDKAHLNLHINSLELGDSAVYFCASSRAPNTEAFFGQGTRLTVV.

This clone was seen ten or more times. The J gene is TRBJ2-3, the V gene TRBV11-3; possibly TRBD1 for D (6 bases). Trimming removed 3 bases at V and 3 bases at J, with 16 bases between. The germline gives CDR1 SGHNT, CDR2 YENEEA. This CDR3 has 16 residues. The CDR3 DNA reads TGTGCCAGCAGCTTTTACACCGGGACACCTACAGATACGCAGTATTTT. This translates into CASSFYTGTPTDTQYF.

This clone appeared many times. The chain carries TRBV9 and TRBJ1-3, with 10 bases lining up with TRBD1. V dropped 4 bases and J dropped 0; count of bases not matched to a gene: 4. The CDR3 is 16 residues long. Germline V gene sequence: CDR1 SGDLS, CDR2 YYNGEE. The CDR3 loop is CASSPGQGNSGNTIYF. The CDR3 DNA reads as TGTGCCAGCAGCCCGGGACAGGGGAACTCTGGAAACACCATATATTTT.

This clone was found many times. This chain connects TRBV20-1 to TRBJ2-1; TRBD2 agrees at 14 bases. In germline, CDR1 is DFQATT, CDR2 SNEGSKA (reference sequence). V gave up 6 bases and J gave up 10 bases; unmatched junction bases: 14. This CDR3 comprises 16 residues. The CDR3 loop is CSAGVGTSGSLGEQFF. As DNA, the CDR3 is TGCAGTGCAGGCGTCGGGACTAGCGGGAGTTTAGGCGAGCAGTTCTTC.